This T cell receptor beta chain came from a study of blood T cell repertoires in COVID-19. Generated by immunoSEQ multiplex PCR, the TCRdb table keeps only in-frame clones and is missing some. The table has over 250,000 clones, 70% to 90% seen once. Germline loops: CDR1 KGHSH, CDR2 LQKENI. CDR3 length: 17 amino acids. V was cut by 6 bases and J by 4 bases, with 21 bases left in between. This sequence originates from a woman in her 40s who had recovered from COVID-19. Sequencing was performed on peripheral blood. This chain links TRBV18 with TRBJ2-2, with a tentative D call TRBD1 (6 bases). The CDR3 region has the DNA TGTGCCAGCTCCCCCTTGGCCGGCAGGGGCACCACCGGGGAGCTGTTTTTT. Translating it yields CASSPLAGRGTTGELFF.